This T cell receptor beta chain was captured by sequencing in a study of cytomegalovirus exposure and HLA in healthy donors. As to this clone: Its target is unknown.

Researchers ran the PCR with 60 Vbeta and 13 Jbeta primers. The repertoire was sequenced with immunoSEQ multiplex PCR; TCRdb's copy has only in-frame clones and lacks some. The sample consists of 100,000 or so clones, about 63% of them appearing once. Whole-study results and caveats: Cytomegalovirus status was reportedly diagnosed by the classifier with high specificity and sensitivity. A few chains linked to CMV were shown in vitro to be specific for CMV antigens. The productive fraction for most TCR beta V segments was about 90% or about 30% in an earlier analysis. Follow-up analysis found HLA locus-dependent TCR association rates, highest for DRB1 and lowest for HLA-C.

V lost 3 bases to trimming and J lost 3 bases; unmatched junction nucleotides: 2. The CDR3 is made up of 14 amino acids. Per germline, CDR1 MNHEY and CDR2 SMNVEV (reference sequence). Specimen: PBMCs. The chain is built from TRBV27 and TRBJ2-7; TRBD1 agrees at 10 bases. The TCR comes from a woman aged 25 to 39 in good health and CMV-seronegative. In DNA form, the CDR3 reads TGTGCCAGCAGTTTTGGGACAGGGGTCTACGAGCAGTACTTC. This translates into CASSFGTGVYEQYF.